This TCR beta chain originates from a study of cytomegalovirus exposure and HLA in healthy donors. Points on this clone: The antigen remains undetermined. One junction end does not reproduce the germline sequence, and a read error may be involved.

Vbeta (60) and Jbeta (13) primers were used in the PCR. Study processing details: As a later analysis found, there were around 86 million unique TCR beta chains, of which roughly 11 million were shared. The table came from immunoSEQ multiplex PCR; TCRdb's copy has only in-frame clones and leaves some out. The V and J calls and clone size were taken over from that table, and D and trimming were inferred from the DNA. The repertoire consists of over 100,000 clones, with roughly four fifths occurring once and the leading ten covering roughly 8.9%. Regarding the study as a whole: Roughly uniform sequencing depth across donors was assumed, possibly incorrectly. In a later analysis, a missense DCLRE1C variant was linked to TCR beta V- and J-gene trimming. On later analysis, the bulk of CMV-associated TCR beta chains appeared to be HLA-restricted.

CDR1 is SSHAT and CDR2 is FNYEAQ in the germline V gene (reference sequence). The CDR3 sequence is 13 residues long. The chain couples TRBV7-7 to TRBJ2-7, with no clear D. The TCR sequence derives from a male donor in good health and CMV-seropositive. Sequenced material: PBMCs. CDR3 DNA: TGTGCTAGCAGCTTAGAGATTACTGACGAGCAGTACTTC. Its protein product is CASSLEITDEQYF.